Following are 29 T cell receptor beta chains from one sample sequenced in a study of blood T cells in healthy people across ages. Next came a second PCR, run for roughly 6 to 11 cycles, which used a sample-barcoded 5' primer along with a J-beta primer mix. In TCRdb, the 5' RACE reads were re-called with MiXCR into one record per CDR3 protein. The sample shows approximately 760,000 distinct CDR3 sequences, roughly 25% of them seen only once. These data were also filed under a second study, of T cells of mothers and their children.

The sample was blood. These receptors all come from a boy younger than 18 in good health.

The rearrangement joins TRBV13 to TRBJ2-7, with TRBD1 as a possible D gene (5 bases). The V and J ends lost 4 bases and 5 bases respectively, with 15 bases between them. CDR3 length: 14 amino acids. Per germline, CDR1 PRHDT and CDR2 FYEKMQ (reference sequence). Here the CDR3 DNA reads TGTGCCAGCAGCTCGCAGGACAACGTCGACGAGCAGTACTTC. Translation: CASSSQDNVDEQYF.

This CDR3 is CASSSPGEGDRSNQPQHF. The CDR3 coding sequence is TGTGCCAGCAGTTCACCCGGAGAGGGTGATAGAAGCAATCAGCCCCAGCATTTT. The V gene is TRBV28, the J gene TRBJ1-5; D unresolved. CDR3 length: 18 amino acids. Trimming cost V 4 bases and J 1 base, with 20 bases left between them. CDR1 is MDHEN, CDR2 SYDVKM, per germline.

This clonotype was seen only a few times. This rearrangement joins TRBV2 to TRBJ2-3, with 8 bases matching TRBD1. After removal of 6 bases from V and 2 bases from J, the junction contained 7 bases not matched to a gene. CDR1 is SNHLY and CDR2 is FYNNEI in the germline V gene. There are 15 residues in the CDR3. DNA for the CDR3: TGTGCCAGCAGCCTAGGGACAGGTCCCACAGATACGCAGTATTTT. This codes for CASSLGTGPTDTQYF. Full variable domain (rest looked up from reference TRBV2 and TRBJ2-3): EPEVTQTPSHQVTQMGQEVILRCVPISNHLYFYWYRQILGQKVEFLVSFYNNEISEKSEIFDDQFSVERPDGSNFTLKIRSTKLEDSAMYFCASSLGTGPTDTQYFGPGTRLTVL.

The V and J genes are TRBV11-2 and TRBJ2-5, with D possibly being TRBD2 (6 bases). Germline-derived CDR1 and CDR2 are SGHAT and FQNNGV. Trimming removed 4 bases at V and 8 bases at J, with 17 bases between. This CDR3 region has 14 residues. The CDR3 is CASSSLEGGDTQYF. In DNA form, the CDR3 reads TGTGCCAGCAGCTCTCTCGAGGGAGGAGATACCCAGTACTTC.

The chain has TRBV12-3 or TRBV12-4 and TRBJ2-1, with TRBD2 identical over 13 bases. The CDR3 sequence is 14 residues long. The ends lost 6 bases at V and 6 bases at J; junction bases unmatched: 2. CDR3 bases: TGTGCCAGCAGAGGGACTAGCGGGACCAATGAGCAGTTCTTC. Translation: CASRGTSGTNEQFF.

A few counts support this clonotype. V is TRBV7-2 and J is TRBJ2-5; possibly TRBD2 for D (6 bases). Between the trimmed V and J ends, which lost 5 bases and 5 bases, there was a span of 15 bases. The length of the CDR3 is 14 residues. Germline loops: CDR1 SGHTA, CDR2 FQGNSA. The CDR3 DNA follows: TGTGCCAGCAGCCGCCGACTAGGGGCGGAGACCCAGTACTTC. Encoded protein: CASSRRLGAETQYF.

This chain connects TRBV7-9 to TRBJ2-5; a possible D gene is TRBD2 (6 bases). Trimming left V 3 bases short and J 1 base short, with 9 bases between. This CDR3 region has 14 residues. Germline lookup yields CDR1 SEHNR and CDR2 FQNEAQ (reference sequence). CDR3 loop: CASSFFGGQETQYF. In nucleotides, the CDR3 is TGTGCCAGCAGCTTTTTCGGGGGCCAAGAGACCCAGTACTTC.

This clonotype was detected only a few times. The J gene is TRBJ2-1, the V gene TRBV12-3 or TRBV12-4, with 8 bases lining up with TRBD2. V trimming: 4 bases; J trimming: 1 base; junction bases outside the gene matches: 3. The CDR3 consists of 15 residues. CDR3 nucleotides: TGTGCCAGCAGTTCTCGGGGGGGGTCCTACAATGAGCAGTTCTTC. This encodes CASSSRGGSYNEQFF.

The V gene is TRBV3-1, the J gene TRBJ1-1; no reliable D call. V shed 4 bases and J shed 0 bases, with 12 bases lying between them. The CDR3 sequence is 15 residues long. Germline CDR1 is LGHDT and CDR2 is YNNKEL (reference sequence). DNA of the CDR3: TGTGCCAGCAGCCCTACTAGGACCGTGAACACTGAAGCTTTCTTT. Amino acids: CASSPTRTVNTEAFF. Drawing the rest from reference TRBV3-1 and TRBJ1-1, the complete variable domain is DTAVSQTPKYLVTQMGNDKSIKCEQNLGHDTMYWYKQDSKKFLKIMFSYNNKELIINETVPNRFSPKSPDKAHLNLHINSLELGDSAVYFCASSPTRTVNTEAFFGQGTRLTVV.

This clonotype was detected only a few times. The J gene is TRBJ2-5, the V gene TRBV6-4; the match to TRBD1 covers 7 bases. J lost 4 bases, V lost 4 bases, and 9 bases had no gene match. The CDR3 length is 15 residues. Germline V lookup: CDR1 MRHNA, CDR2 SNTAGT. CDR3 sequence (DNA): TGTGCCAGCAGTGCACCCTCATACAGGGGAGAGACCCAGTACTTC. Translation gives CASSAPSYRGETQYF.

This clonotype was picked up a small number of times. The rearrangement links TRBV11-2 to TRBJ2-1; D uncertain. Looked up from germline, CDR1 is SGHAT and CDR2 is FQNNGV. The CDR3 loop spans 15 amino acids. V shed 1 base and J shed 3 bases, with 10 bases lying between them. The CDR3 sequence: CASSLATLFYNEQFF. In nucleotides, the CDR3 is TGTGCCAGCAGCTTAGCGACCCTGTTCTACAATGAGCAGTTCTTC.

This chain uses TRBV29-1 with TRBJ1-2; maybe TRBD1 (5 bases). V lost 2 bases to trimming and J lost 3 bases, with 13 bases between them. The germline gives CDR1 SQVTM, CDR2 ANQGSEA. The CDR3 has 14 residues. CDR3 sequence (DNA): TGCAGCGTTGAACGGCTAGACAGCTACTATGGCTACACCTTC. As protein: CSVERLDSYYGYTF. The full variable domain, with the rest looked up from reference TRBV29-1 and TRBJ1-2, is SAVISQKPSRDICQRGTSLTIQCQVDSQVTMMFWYRQQPGQSLTLIATANQGSEATYESGFVIDKFPISRPNLTFSTLTVSNMSPEDSSIYLCSVERLDSYYGYTFGSGTRLTVV.

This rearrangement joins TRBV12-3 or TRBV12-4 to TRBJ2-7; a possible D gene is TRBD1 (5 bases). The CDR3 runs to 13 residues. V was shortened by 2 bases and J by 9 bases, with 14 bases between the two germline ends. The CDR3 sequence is CASSLIGSQGQYF. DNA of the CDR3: TGTGCCAGCAGTTTAATCGGCAGCCAGGGGCAGTACTTC.

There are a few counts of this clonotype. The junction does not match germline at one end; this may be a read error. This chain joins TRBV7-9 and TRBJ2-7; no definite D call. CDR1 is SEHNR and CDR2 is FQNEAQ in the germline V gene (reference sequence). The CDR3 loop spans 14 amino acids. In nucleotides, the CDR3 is TGTGCCAGCAGCTTAGGGCTTTCGGGCTACGAGCAGCACTTC. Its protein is CASSLGLSGYEQHF.

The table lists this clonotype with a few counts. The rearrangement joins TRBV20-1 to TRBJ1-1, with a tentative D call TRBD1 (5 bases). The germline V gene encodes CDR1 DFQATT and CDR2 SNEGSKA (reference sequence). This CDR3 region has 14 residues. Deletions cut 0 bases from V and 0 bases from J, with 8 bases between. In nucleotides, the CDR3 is TGCAGTGCTAGAGATGGGGGGATGAACACTGAAGCTTTCTTT. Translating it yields CSARDGGMNTEAFF.

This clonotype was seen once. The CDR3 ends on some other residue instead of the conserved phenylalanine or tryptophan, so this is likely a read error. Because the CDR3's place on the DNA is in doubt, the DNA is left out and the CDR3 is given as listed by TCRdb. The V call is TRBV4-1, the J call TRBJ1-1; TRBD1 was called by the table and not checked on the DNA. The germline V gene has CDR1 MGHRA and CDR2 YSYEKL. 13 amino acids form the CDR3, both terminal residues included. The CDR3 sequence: CASSLAGDPVAYL.

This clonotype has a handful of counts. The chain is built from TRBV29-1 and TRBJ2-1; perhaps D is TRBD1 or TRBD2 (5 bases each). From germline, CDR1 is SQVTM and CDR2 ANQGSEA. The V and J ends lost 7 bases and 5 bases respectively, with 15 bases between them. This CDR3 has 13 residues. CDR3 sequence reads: CSAGPVGDNEQFF. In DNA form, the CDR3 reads TGCAGCGCTGGGCCAGTGGGGGACAATGAGCAGTTCTTC.

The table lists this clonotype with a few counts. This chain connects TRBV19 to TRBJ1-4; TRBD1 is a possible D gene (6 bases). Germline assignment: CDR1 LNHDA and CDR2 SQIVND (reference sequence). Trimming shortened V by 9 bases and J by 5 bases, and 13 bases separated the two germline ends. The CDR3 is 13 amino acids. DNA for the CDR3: TGTGCCAGCCGGGGGGCACCGAATGAAAAACTGTTTTTT. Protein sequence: CASRGAPNEKLFF.

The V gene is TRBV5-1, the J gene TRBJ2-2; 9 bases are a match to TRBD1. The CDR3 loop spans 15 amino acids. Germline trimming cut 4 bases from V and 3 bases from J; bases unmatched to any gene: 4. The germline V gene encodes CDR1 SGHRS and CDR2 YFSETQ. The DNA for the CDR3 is TGCGCCAGCAGCACGAGGACAGGGGACACCGGGGAGCTGTTTTTT. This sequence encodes CASSTRTGDTGELFF.

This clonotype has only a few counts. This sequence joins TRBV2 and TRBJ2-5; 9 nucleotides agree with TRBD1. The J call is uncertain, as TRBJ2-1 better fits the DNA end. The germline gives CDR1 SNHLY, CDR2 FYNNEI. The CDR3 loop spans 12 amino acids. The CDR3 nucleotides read TGTGCCACCGGGGGGACAGGGCATGAGCAGTTCTTC. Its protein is CATGGTGHEQFF.

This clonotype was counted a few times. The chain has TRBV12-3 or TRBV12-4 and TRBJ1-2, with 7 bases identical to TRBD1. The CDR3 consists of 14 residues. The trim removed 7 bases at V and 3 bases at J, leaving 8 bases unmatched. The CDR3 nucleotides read TGTGCCAGCACCCAGGGACAGTACGACTATGGCTACACCTTC. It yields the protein CASTQGQYDYGYTF.

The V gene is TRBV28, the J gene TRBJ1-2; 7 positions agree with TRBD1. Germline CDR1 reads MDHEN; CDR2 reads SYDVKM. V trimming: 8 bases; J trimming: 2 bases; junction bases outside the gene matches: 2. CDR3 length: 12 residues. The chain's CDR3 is CASWGQNYGYTF. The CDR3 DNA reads TGTGCCAGCTGGGGACAGAACTATGGCTACACCTTC.

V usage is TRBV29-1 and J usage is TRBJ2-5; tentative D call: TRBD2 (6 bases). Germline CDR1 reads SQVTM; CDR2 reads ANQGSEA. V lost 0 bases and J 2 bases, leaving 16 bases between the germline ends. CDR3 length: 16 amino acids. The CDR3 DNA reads TGCAGCGTTGAAGATCTTCGACTAGGGCAGCAAGAGACCCAGTACTTC. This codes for CSVEDLRLGQQETQYF. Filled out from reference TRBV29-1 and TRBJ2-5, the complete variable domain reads SAVISQKPSRDICQRGTSLTIQCQVDSQVTMMFWYRQQPGQSLTLIATANQGSEATYESGFVIDKFPISRPNLTFSTLTVSNMSPEDSSIYLCSVEDLRLGQQETQYFGPGTRLLVL.

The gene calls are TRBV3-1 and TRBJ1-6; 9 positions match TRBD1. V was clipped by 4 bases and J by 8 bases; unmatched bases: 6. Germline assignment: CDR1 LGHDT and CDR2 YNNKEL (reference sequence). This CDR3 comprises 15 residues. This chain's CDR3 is CASSLRTGVHSPLHF. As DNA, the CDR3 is TGTGCCAGCAGCCTTCGGACAGGGGTGCATTCACCCCTCCACTTT.

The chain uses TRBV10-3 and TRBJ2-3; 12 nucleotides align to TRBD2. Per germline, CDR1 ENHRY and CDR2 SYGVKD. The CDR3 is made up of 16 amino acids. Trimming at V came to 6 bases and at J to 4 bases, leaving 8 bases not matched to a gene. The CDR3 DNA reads TGTGCCATCAGCCCCTCGACTAGCGGGAGAGCAGATACGCAGTATTTT. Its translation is CAISPSTSGRADTQYF.

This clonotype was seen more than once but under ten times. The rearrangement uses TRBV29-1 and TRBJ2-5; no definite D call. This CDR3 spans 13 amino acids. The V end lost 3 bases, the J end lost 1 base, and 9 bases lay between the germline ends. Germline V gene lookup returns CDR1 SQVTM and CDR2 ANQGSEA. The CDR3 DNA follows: TGCAGCGTTGAGCAGCAGTCCCAAGAGACCCAGTACTTC. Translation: CSVEQQSQETQYF.

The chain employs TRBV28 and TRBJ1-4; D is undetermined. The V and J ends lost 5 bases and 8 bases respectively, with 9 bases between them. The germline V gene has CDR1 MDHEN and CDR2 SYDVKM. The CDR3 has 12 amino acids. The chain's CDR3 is CASSLAREKLFF. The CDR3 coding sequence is TGTGCCAGCAGTCTAGCACGGGAAAAACTGTTTTTT. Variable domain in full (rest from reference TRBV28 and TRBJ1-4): DVKVTQSSRYLVKRTGEKVFLECVQDMDHENMFWYRQDPGLGLRLIYFSYDVKMKEKGDIPEGYSVSREKKERFSLILESASTNQTSMYLCASSLAREKLFFGSGTQLSVL.

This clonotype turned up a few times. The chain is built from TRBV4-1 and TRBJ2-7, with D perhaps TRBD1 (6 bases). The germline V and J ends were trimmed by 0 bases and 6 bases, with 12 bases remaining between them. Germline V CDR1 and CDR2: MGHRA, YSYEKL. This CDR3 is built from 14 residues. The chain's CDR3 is CASSQEGGAAEQYF. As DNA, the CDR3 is TGCGCCAGCAGCCAAGAAGGGGGTGCCGCCGAGCAGTACTTC.

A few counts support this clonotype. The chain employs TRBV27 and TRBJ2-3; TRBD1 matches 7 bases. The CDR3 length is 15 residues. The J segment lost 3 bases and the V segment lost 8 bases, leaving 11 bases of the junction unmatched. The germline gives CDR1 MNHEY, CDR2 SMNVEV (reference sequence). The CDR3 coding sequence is TGTGCCAGCGCAGCTCTATCAGGGGGAACAGATACGCAGTATTTT. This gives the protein CASAALSGGTDTQYF.